This is a list of T cell receptor beta chains from one sample in a study of T cells after yellow fever vaccination. TCRdb re-derived calls from the 5' RACE reads in MiXCR, one entry per CDR3 protein. The data contain hundreds of thousands of distinct CDR3 sequences, 13% of them singletons. The input for sequencing was PBMCs, taken on the day of the yellow fever booster vaccination. These receptors all come from a man under 40 who received the YFV17D yellow fever vaccine. Each CDR3 is given with its conserved first and last residue. The order of the fields is V gene, clone size, D gene, J gene, CDR3 protein, CDR3 DNA. A D gene is named only where the DNA matches it firmly. Clone size is stated in some rows and not others, as once, few, many or a class when expanded.

>TRBV20-1|few|TRBD2|TRBJ2-1
CSANLAGGASEQFF
TGCAGTGCAAATCTAGCGGGAGGGGCAAGTGAGCAGTTCTTC
>TRBV5-8|many|TRBD2|TRBJ2-3
CASSLGLADSTDTQYF
TGTGCCAGCAGCCTGGGACTAGCGGACAGCACAGATACGCAGTATTTT
>TRBV7-7|many|NA|TRBJ2-5
CASSAGQSETQYF
TGTGCCAGCAGCGCTGGACAGTCAGAGACCCAGTACTTC
>TRBV20-1|few|NA|TRBJ2-1
CSADTRYNEQFF
TGCAGTGCGGATACTAGGTACAATGAGCAGTTCTTC
>TRBV6-6|few|NA|TRBJ1-5
CASRIFSGQPQHF
TGTGCCAGCAGAATATTTTCTGGTCAGCCCCAGCATTTT
>TRBV19|NA|TRBD1|TRBJ2-1
CASSKPTGVSYNEQFF
TGTGCCAGTAGTAAACCCACAGGGGTCTCCTACAATGAGCAGTTCTTC
>TRBV20-1|NA|NA|TRBJ2-3
CSASRVEHTDTQYF
TGCAGTGCTTCCAGGGTTGAACACACAGATACGCAGTATTTT
>TRBV4-3|few|TRBD2|TRBJ2-5
CASSQDLAGGPYQETQYF
TGCGCCAGCAGCCAAGATCTCGCGGGAGGACCGTACCAAGAGACCCAGTACTTC
>TRBV6-2/TRBV6-3|NA|TRBD2|TRBJ2-1
CASSYAGAMGNEQFF
TGTGCCAGCAGTTATGCGGGAGCAATGGGCAATGAGCAGTTCTTC
>TRBV25-1|many|NA|TRBJ2-5
CASSNPGQPQETQYF
TGTGCCAGCAGCAACCCCGGTCAGCCCCAAGAGACCCAGTACTTC
>TRBV5-1|NA|NA|TRBJ1-1
CASSLAARVRVTEAFF
TGCGCCAGCAGCTTGGCCGCCCGGGTTCGAGTAACTGAAGCTTTCTTT
>TRBV19|few|NA|TRBJ1-2
CASSTNSYYGYTF
TGTGCCAGTAGTACTAACTCCTACTATGGCTACACCTTC
>TRBV29-1|NA|TRBD2|TRBJ2-7
CSVEVWASGRKEQYF
TGCAGCGTTGAAGTTTGGGCTAGCGGGAGAAAAGAGCAGTACTTC
>TRBV7-6|many|TRBD1|TRBJ2-7
CASSRTGGSYEQYF
TGTGCCAGCAGCCGGACAGGGGGCTCCTACGAGCAGTACTTC
>TRBV20-1|NA|NA|TRBJ2-5
CSASVGRTQYF
TGCAGTGCTAGTGTGGGTCGAACCCAGTACTTC
>TRBV27|NA|TRBD2|TRBJ2-3
CASSLSRQTLAGFGPDTQYF
TGTGCCAGCAGTTTATCAAGACAGACTTTAGCGGGGTTTGGCCCAGATACGCAGTATTTT
>TRBV7-2|few|NA|TRBJ2-7
CASSPNLPPTAGEQYF
TGTGCCAGCAGCCCGAACCTACCCCCCACGGCGGGAGAGCAGTACTTC
>TRBV7-9|NA|TRBD1|TRBJ1-1
CASSTTYTGGSTEAFF
TGTGCCAGCAGCACGACCTATACAGGGGGCAGCACTGAAGCTTTCTTT
>TRBV5-1|few|NA|TRBJ2-3
CASSLGGLGQTDTQYF
TGCGCCAGCAGCTTGGGGGGGCTGGGGCAAACAGATACGCAGTATTTT
>TRBV7-2|many|TRBD2|TRBJ2-3
CASSATSGSTDTQYF
TGTGCCAGCAGCGCTACTAGCGGCAGCACAGATACGCAGTATTTT
>TRBV12-3/TRBV12-4|few|NA|TRBJ2-7
CASRRHIYEQYF
TGTGCCAGCAGACGACACATCTACGAGCAGTACTTC
>TRBV5-5|few|TRBD2|TRBJ2-1
CASSPLAGFSYNEQFF
TGTGCCAGCAGCCCCTTAGCGGGGTTCTCCTACAATGAGCAGTTCTTC
>TRBV29-1|few|NA|TRBJ1-2
CSVEQGVLYGYTF
TGCAGCGTTGAACAGGGAGTGCTCTATGGCTACACCTTC
>TRBV23-1|NA|TRBD1|TRBJ2-7
CASSQEGQGGPNYEQYF
TGCGCCAGCAGTCAAGAGGGACAGGGTGGACCCAACTACGAGCAGTACTTC
>TRBV12-3/TRBV12-4|NA|TRBD1|TRBJ2-1
CASSITGTGHFF
TGTGCCAGCAGTATTACCGGGACAGGGCACTTCTTC
>TRBV5-1|few|NA|TRBJ1-5
CASSLEPDSNQPQHF
TGCGCCAGCAGCTTGGAACCGGATAGCAATCAGCCCCAGCATTTT
>TRBV5-1|few|TRBD2|TRBJ2-3
CASRTGLAGTDTQYF
TGCGCCAGCAGAACCGGACTAGCGGGCACAGATACGCAGTATTTT
>TRBV20-1|few|TRBD1|TRBJ2-1
CSARWTGSYNEQFF
TGCAGTGCTAGATGGACAGGGTCCTACAATGAGCAGTTCTTC
>TRBV6-2/TRBV6-3|NA|NA|TRBJ1-1
CASSIPGVRATNTEAFF
TGTGCCAGCAGTATCCCCGGTGTGAGAGCGACAAACACTGAAGCTTTCTTT
>TRBV7-2|NA|NA|TRBJ2-1
CASSYKGGNEQFF
TGTGCCAGCAGCTACAAAGGGGGAAATGAGCAGTTCTTC
>TRBV10-1|few|TRBD1|TRBJ2-2
CASSTGTGDTGELFF
TGCGCCAGCAGTACCGGGACAGGGGACACCGGGGAGCTGTTTTTT
>TRBV5-1|few|TRBD1|TRBJ2-1
CASSGGQTHNEQFF
TGCGCCAGCAGCGGGGGACAGACTCACAATGAGCAGTTCTTC
>TRBV27|many|TRBD2|TRBJ2-2
CASRWTSGNTGELFF
TGTGCCAGCAGATGGACTAGCGGGAACACCGGGGAGCTGTTTTTT
>TRBV20-1|few|NA|TRBJ2-1
CSARSWRGEGGPQFF
TGCAGTGCTAGGTCCTGGAGGGGAGAGGGAGGTCCGCAGTTCTTC
>TRBV7-2|NA|NA|TRBJ1-1
CASIFQDGNTEAFF
TGTGCCAGCATTTTTCAAGACGGGAACACTGAAGCTTTCTTT
>TRBV3-1|NA|TRBD2|TRBJ2-2
CASSGLAGAKGTGELFF
TGTGCCAGCAGCGGACTAGCGGGAGCGAAGGGGACCGGGGAGCTGTTTTTT
>TRBV5-1|few|NA|TRBJ2-7
CASSSDGAYEQYF
TGCGCCAGCAGCTCGGACGGGGCCTACGAGCAGTACTTC
>TRBV5-5|NA|TRBD1|TRBJ2-5
CASSSGQIHLYQETQYF
TGTGCCAGCAGCTCGGGACAGATCCACCTGTACCAAGAGACCCAGTACTTC
>TRBV7-2|NA|NA|TRBJ2-3
CASNQLVPDTQYF
TGTGCCAGCAACCAACTAGTCCCAGATACGCAGTATTTT
>TRBV5-5|few|NA|TRBJ2-7
CASSLYWTEDYEQYF
TGTGCCAGCAGCTTGTATTGGACAGAGGACTACGAGCAGTACTTC
>TRBV28|few|NA|TRBJ1-6
CASSLWGKGNSPLHF
TGTGCCAGCAGTTTATGGGGGAAAGGGAATTCACCCCTCCACTTT